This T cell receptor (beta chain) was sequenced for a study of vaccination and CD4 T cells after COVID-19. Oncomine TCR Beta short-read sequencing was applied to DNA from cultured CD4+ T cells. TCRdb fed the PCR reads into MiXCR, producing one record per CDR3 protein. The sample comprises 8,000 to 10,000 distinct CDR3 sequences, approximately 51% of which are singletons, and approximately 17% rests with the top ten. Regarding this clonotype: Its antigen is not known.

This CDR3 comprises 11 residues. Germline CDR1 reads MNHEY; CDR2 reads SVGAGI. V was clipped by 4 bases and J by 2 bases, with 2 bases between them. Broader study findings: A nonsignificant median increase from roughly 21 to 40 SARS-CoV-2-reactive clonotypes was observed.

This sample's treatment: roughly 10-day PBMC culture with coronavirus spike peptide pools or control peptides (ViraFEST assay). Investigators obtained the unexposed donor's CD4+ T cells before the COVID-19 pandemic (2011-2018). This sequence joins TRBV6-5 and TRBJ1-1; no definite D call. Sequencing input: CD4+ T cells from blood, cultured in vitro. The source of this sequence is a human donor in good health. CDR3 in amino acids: CASSSNTEAFF. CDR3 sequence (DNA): TGTGCCAGCAGTTCTAACACTGAAGCTTTCTTT.